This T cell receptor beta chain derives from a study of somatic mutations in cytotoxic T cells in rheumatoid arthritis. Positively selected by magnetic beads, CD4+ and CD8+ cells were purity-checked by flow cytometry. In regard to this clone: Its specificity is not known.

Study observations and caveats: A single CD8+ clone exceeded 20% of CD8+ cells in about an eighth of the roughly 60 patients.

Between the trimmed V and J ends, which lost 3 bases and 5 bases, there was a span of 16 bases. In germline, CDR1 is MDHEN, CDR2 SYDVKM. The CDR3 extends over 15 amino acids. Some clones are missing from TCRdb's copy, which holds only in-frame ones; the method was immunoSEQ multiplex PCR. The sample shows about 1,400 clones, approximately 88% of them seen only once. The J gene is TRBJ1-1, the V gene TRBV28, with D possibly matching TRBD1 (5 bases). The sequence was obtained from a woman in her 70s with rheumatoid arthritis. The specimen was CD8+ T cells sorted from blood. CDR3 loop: CASSFWEAGRTEAFF. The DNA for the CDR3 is TGTGCCAGCAGTTTTTGGGAGGCGGGGCGAACTGAAGCTTTCTTT.